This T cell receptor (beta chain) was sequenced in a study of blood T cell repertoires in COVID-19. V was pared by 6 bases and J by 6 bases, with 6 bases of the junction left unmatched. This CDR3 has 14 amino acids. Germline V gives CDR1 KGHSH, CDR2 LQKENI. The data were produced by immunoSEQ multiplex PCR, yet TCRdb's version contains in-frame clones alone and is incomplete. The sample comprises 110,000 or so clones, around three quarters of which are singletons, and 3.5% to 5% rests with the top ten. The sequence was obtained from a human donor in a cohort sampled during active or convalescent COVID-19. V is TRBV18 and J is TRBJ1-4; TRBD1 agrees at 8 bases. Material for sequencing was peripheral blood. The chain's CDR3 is CASSRQGRDEKLFF. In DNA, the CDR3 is TGTGCCAGCTCTCGACAGGGGAGGGATGAAAAACTGTTTTTT.